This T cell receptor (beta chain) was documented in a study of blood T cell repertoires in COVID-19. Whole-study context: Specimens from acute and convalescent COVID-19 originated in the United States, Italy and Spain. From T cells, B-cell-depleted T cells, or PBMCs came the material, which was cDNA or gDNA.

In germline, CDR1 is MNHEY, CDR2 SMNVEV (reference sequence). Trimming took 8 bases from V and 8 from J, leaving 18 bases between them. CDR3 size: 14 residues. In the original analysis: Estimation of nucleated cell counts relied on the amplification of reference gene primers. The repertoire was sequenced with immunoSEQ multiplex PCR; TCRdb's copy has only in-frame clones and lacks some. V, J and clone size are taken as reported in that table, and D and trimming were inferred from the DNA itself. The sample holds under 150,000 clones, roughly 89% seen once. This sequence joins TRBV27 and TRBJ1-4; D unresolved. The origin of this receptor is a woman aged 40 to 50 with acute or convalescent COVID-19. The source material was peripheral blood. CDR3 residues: CASGLGRVREKLFF. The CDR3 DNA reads TGTGCCAGCGGGCTTGGGAGGGTTCGGGAAAAACTGTTTTTT.